The 28 T cell receptor beta chains listed next were all sequenced from one sample in a study of shared clonotypes between healthy human individuals. Libraries were prepared by immunoSEQ multiplex PCR; TCRdb keeps only in-frame clonotypes and omits some of them. The sample yields 2.3 million or so clones, approximately 93% seen once. Sequences were obtained from naive CD4+ T cells from PBMCs. Described subset: CD45RA+ positively selected. The receptor set was obtained from a man aged 18 to 30 in good health. Some clones in this sample may be carry-over from other donors' samples.

The chain recombines TRBV30 with TRBJ1-2; no firm D call. The CDR3 length is 13 residues. V gave up 3 bases and J gave up 4 bases, with 12 bases separating them. CDR1 GTSNPN and CDR2 SVGIG come from the germline V gene (reference sequence). Here the CDR3 DNA reads TGTGCCTGGAGGAGAACGGCGGCCTATGGCTACACCTTC. This encodes CAWRRTAAYGYTF.

CDR3 coding DNA: TGTGCCAGCAGCTTAGCCGGGACCGTGAACACTGAAGCTTTCTTT. This gives the protein CASSLAGTVNTEAFF. The chain combines TRBV7-8 with TRBJ1-1; TRBD1 might be the D (5 bases). The V end lost 0 bases, the J end lost 0 bases, and 8 bases lay between the germline ends. The CDR3 extends over 15 amino acids. Germline loops: CDR1 SGHVS, CDR2 FQNEAQ.

The chain is built from TRBV9 and TRBJ2-2; D remains unclear. This CDR3 has 12 amino acids. Trimming shortened V by 0 bases and J by 8 bases, and 5 bases separated the two germline ends. CDR1 and CDR2 from the germline V gene are SGDLS and YYNGEE. CDR3 coding DNA: TGTGCCAGCAGCGTAGAAGGGGGGGAGCTGTTTTTT. Its translation is CASSVEGGELFF.

The chain combines TRBV19 with TRBJ2-2; TRBD1 matches at 7 bases. The CDR3 runs to 16 residues. J lost 2 bases, V lost 6 bases, and 9 bases had no gene match. CDR1 and CDR2 from the germline V gene are LNHDA and SQIVND (reference sequence). The CDR3: CASREETGLNTGELFF. In DNA, the CDR3 is TGTGCCAGTAGGGAAGAGACAGGGCTTAACACCGGGGAGCTGTTTTTT.

About this clone: This specimen includes other DNA sequences encoding the same CDR3. The chain joins TRBV15 to TRBJ1-5; the match to TRBD1 covers 7 bases. CDR3 length equals 14 residues. In germline, CDR1 is LNHNV, CDR2 YYDKDF (reference sequence). V was clipped by 7 bases and J by 0 bases; unmatched bases: 3. CDR3 DNA: TGTGCCACCACGACAGGGTATAGCAATCAGCCCCAGCATTTT. It encodes CATTTGYSNQPQHF.

This sequence joins TRBV27 and TRBJ1-2, with D possibly TRBD1 on 6 matching bases. There are 16 residues in the CDR3. CDR1 is MNHEY, CDR2 SMNVEV, per germline (reference sequence). The V gene lost 5 bases and the J gene lost 2 bases, with 18 bases spanning the gap. CDR3 sequence: CASSKGGGGGNYGYTF. CDR3 nucleotide sequence: TGTGCCAGCAGTAAGGGTGGAGGGGGAGGGAACTATGGCTACACCTTC.

The chain combines TRBV19 with TRBJ1-4, with TRBD1 matching over 8 bases. Germline V gives CDR1 LNHDA, CDR2 SQIVND (reference sequence). The CDR3 has 14 residues. V gave up 6 bases and J gave up 3 bases; unmatched junction bases: 3. CDR3 residues: CASRDRVANEKLFF. Written as DNA, the CDR3 is TGTGCCAGTAGGGACAGGGTGGCTAATGAAAAACTGTTTTTT.

The rearrangement links TRBV6-1 to TRBJ2-7; 8 bases map to TRBD1. Germline CDR1 is MNHNS and CDR2 is SASEGT. The CDR3 loop spans 15 amino acids. Trimming at V came to 7 bases and at J to 5 bases, leaving 13 bases not matched to a gene. The CDR3 DNA follows: TGTGCCAGCATGAATCTAGACAGGGGCTGGAACGAGCAGTACTTC. Its translation is CASMNLDRGWNEQYF.

This clone was found a few times. The DNA of the CDR3 is TGTGCCACCAGCAGAGAAATTTCAGCCACTGAAGCTTTCTTT. This translates into CATSREISATEAFF. The chain couples TRBV15 to TRBJ1-1; no clear D gene. The CDR3 is 14 residues long. V gave up 0 bases and J gave up 4 bases, with 9 bases separating them. Germline lookup yields CDR1 LNHNV and CDR2 YYDKDF (reference sequence). The full variable domain, its missing parts supplied by reference TRBV15 and TRBJ1-1, is DAMVIQNPRYQVTQFGKPVTLSCSQTLNHNVMYWYQQKSSQAPKLLFHYYDKDFNNEADTPDNFQSRRPNTSFCFLDIRSPGLGDTAMYLCATSREISATEAFFGQGTRLTVV.

This chain connects TRBV2 to TRBJ2-7, with a tentative D call TRBD1 (5 bases). The length of the CDR3 is 13 residues. With 2 bases removed from V and 3 bases from J, the gap between germline ends came to 8 bases. The germline CDR1 and CDR2 sequences are SNHLY and FYNNEI. The CDR3 loop is CASSEPTGYEQYF. In nucleotides, the CDR3 is TGTGCCAGCAGTGAACCAACAGGCTACGAGCAGTACTTC.

The V and J genes are TRBV28 and TRBJ2-1; 9 bases line up with TRBD2. The CDR3 runs to 15 residues. CDR1 is MDHEN, CDR2 SYDVKM, per germline. The V and J ends lost 6 bases and 7 bases, in that order; junction bases with no gene match: 10. The CDR3 region is CASSLSGRSGNEQFF. The CDR3 DNA follows: TGTGCCAGCAGCCTAAGCGGGAGGTCTGGGAATGAGCAGTTCTTC.

The V call is TRBV7-3, the J call TRBJ2-1; D is unclear. The CDR3 is made up of 16 amino acids. Germline-derived CDR1 and CDR2 are SGHTA and FQGTGA. V was trimmed by 2 bases and J by 0 bases, leaving 11 bases between them. The CDR3 nucleotides read TGTGCCAGCAGCTTACTAGGCTCACTCTCCTACAATGAGCAGTTCTTC. Translating gives CASSLLGSLSYNEQFF.

On this clone: At the DNA level, this CDR3 is encoded by other sequences in the same sample as well. This rearrangement joins TRBV9 to TRBJ2-1; 9 bases are shared with TRBD2. V shed 0 bases, J shed 5 bases, and the junction held 3 bases outside the gene matches. The CDR3 consists of 15 residues. The germline V gene encodes CDR1 SGDLS and CDR2 YYNGEE. The CDR3 DNA follows: TGTGCCAGCAGCGTAGGCCTAGCGGGGAACAATGAGCAGTTCTTC. It codes for CASSVGLAGNNEQFF.

The V and J genes are TRBV28 and TRBJ1-6; D remains unclear. The CDR3 extends over 15 amino acids. Looked up from germline, CDR1 is MDHEN and CDR2 is SYDVKM. Trimming left V 4 bases short and J 9 bases short, with 16 bases between. The CDR3 DNA reads TGTGCCAGCAGTTCCACTACCTGGGATAGTTCACCCCTCCACTTT. Protein sequence: CASSSTTWDSSPLHF. The full variable domain, its missing parts supplied by reference TRBV28 and TRBJ1-6, is DVKVTQSSRYLVKRTGEKVFLECVQDMDHENMFWYRQDPGLGLRLIYFSYDVKMKEKGDIPEGYSVSREKKERFSLILESASTNQTSMYLCASSSTTWDSSPLHFGNGTRLTVT.

The gene calls are TRBV6-5 and TRBJ1-2; no reliable D call. The CDR3 spans 11 residues. Trimming took off 8 bases at V and 1 base at J, with 5 bases between the two ends. CDR1 and CDR2 from the germline V gene are MNHEY and SVGAGI. CDR3 region: CASANNYGYTF. As DNA, the CDR3 is TGTGCCAGCGCAAATAACTATGGCTACACCTTC.

V usage is TRBV5-4 and J usage is TRBJ1-1; D is perhaps TRBD1 (6 bases). Germline CDR1 and CDR2: SGHNT and YYREEE (reference sequence). V was clipped by 0 bases and J by 4 bases, with 16 bases between them. This CDR3 is 16 amino acids long. The CDR3 region is CASSLGGAGMITEAFF. The DNA of the CDR3 is TGTGCCAGCAGCTTGGGGGGGGCAGGGATGATCACTGAAGCTTTCTTT.

In regard to this clone: The same CDR3 can be traced to other DNA sequences in this sample. The genes are TRBV19 and TRBJ2-6; tentative D call: TRBD1 (5 bases). V lost 4 bases to trimming and J lost 1 base, with 8 bases between them. The germline V gene encodes CDR1 LNHDA and CDR2 SQIVND (reference sequence). This CDR3 has 15 amino acids. For the CDR3, the DNA is TGTGCCAGTAGTACAGGGTCTTCTGGGGCCAACGTCCTGACTTTC. Its protein product is CASSTGSSGANVLTF.

The chain recombines TRBV4-3 with TRBJ1-1; weak D call: TRBD1 (5 bases). Germline CDR1 reads LGHNA; CDR2 reads YSLEER. The CDR3 consists of 14 residues. The V gene lost 0 bases and the J gene lost 4 bases, with 9 bases spanning the gap. CDR3 protein: CASSQDVRATEAFF. Written as DNA, the CDR3 is TGCGCCAGCAGCCAAGATGTCAGGGCCACTGAAGCTTTCTTT.

The chain employs TRBV29-1 and TRBJ2-7; 9 bases line up with TRBD1. CDR1 and CDR2 (germline): SQVTM, ANQGSEA. J gave up 4 bases and V 4 bases, and 8 bases lay outside the gene matches. CDR3 length equals 14 residues. The CDR3 here is CSVARDRVVYEQYF. For the CDR3, the DNA is TGCAGCGTTGCCCGGGACAGGGTTGTTTACGAGCAGTACTTC.

This chain connects TRBV30 to TRBJ1-1; the D gene is possibly TRBD1 (5 bases). The V and J ends lost 3 bases and 8 bases respectively, with 16 bases between them. The germline V gene has CDR1 GTSNPN and CDR2 SVGIG (reference sequence). The CDR3 is 13 amino acids. The DNA of the CDR3 is TGTGCCTGGAGCGAGATGGACACGCGGGAAGCTTTCTTT. It yields the protein CAWSEMDTREAFF.

Turning to this clone: This CDR3 is also generated by other DNA sequences in the sample. The rearrangement uses TRBV9 and TRBJ1-5; D is uncertain. Trimming shortened V by 2 bases and J by 2 bases, and 11 bases separated the two germline ends. Germline CDR1 reads SGDLS; CDR2 reads YYNGEE. The CDR3 is 15 residues long. CDR3 loop: CASSVGGSGNQPQHF. The CDR3 bases are TGTGCCAGCAGCGTTGGTGGGTCCGGCAATCAGCCCCAGCATTTT.

The chain joins TRBV20-1 to TRBJ2-5; D unclear. Trimming cost V 8 bases and J 4 bases, with 11 bases left between them. Germline V gives CDR1 DFQATT, CDR2 SNEGSKA (reference sequence). The CDR3 runs 11 residues. This CDR3 is CSPTVLETQYF. The DNA of the CDR3 is TGCAGTCCAACAGTTCTAGAGACCCAGTACTTC.

The chain has TRBV5-1 and TRBJ1-2; 8 bases agree with TRBD1. Germline assignment: CDR1 SGHRS and CDR2 YFSETQ. The CDR3 extends over 17 amino acids. V shed 4 bases, J shed 6 bases, and the junction held 17 bases outside the gene matches. This chain's CDR3 is CASSVSPQGAAGHGYTF. The CDR3 DNA follows: TGCGCCAGCAGCGTTTCTCCTCAGGGGGCTGCGGGGCATGGCTACACCTTC.

Worth noting for this clone: This may come from a read error, since a much larger clone is one base off. The same CDR3 arises from other DNA sequences in this sample as well. The gene calls are TRBV5-1 and TRBJ1-1, with D hard to call. The V gene's germline CDR1 is SGHRS and CDR2 YFSETQ. The CDR3 extends over 13 amino acids. V was trimmed by 1 base and J by 2 bases, leaving 6 bases between them. CDR3 sequence: CASSLTVNTEAFF. CDR3 nucleotide sequence: TGCGCCAGCAGCTTGACAGTTAACACTGAAGCTTTCTTT.

The chain links TRBV27 to TRBJ2-2; D ambiguous. V gave up 0 bases and J gave up 2 bases, with 7 bases separating them. This CDR3 has 15 residues. Germline loops: CDR1 MNHEY, CDR2 SMNVEV (reference sequence). The CDR3 protein is CASSLSRSNTGELFF. CDR3 sequence (DNA): TGTGCCAGCAGTTTATCGAGGTCCAACACCGGGGAGCTGTTTTTT.

This clone has just one count. The chain uses TRBV4-2 and TRBJ2-7; TRBD1 is a possible D gene (6 bases). Germline CDR1 is LGHNA and CDR2 is YNFKEQ. The CDR3 covers 14 residues. Deletions cut 1 base from V and 4 bases from J, with 11 bases between. The CDR3 bases are TGTGCCAGCAGCCAAGCTCTACAGGGATACGAGCAGTACTTC. Residues: CASSQALQGYEQYF.

This clone has only one observation. The sample contains more than one DNA sequence encoding this CDR3. The chain uses TRBV29-1 and TRBJ2-2, with 8 bases that match TRBD1. The CDR3 contains 14 residues. Trimming cost V 3 bases and J 0 bases; bases outside gene matches: 0. Per the germline V gene, CDR1 is SQVTM and CDR2 is ANQGSEA. The CDR3, as DNA: TGCAGCGTTGACAGGGGGCCGAACACCGGGGAGCTGTTTTTT. The encoded protein is CSVDRGPNTGELFF.

This chain uses TRBV27 with TRBJ1-5; TRBD1 is a possible D gene (6 bases). CDR3 length: 17 residues. Germline loops: CDR1 MNHEY, CDR2 SMNVEV (reference sequence). The germline V and J ends were trimmed by 4 bases and 7 bases, with 23 bases remaining between them. CDR3 amino acids: CASSSQTPTGYDQPQHF. The DNA for the CDR3 is TGTGCCAGCAGTTCCCAAACACCTACAGGGTACGACCAGCCCCAGCATTTT.